This is a list of T cell receptor beta chains from one sample in a study of identical twins. TCRdb re-derived calls from the 5' RACE reads in MiXCR, one entry per CDR3 protein. The sample holds about 210,000 distinct CDR3 sequences; roughly 9.4% are singletons and the top ten take over 4.5%. The sample comprised memory (CD45RO+) T cells sorted from blood. The receptors stem from a woman in her late teens or twenties in good health. CDR3s include the opening cysteine and the closing phenylalanine or tryptophan. A D gene is named only where the DNA matches it firmly. Only part of the rows carry a size: once, few, many, or a class if the clone is expanded.

TRBJ2-1 NA 13 TRBV5-6 NA TGTGCCAGCAGCCCGGTGCTCCTCTCTGAGCAGTTCTTC CASSPVLLSEQFF
TRBJ1-3 NA 15 TRBV6-1 many TGTGCCAGCAGTCGCGGGACGGCCTCTGGAAACACCATATATTTT CASSRGTASGNTIYF
TRBJ1-2 TRBD1 11 TRBV29-1 NA TGCAGCGTTCAGGGGGATGATGGCTACACCTTC CSVQGDDGYTF
TRBJ1-4 TRBD1 13 TRBV20-1 few TGCAGTGCTAGCGGTCAGGGGGACGAAAAACTGTTTTTT CSASGQGDEKLFF
TRBJ2-1 TRBD2 15 TRBV9 few TGTGCCAGCAGCGTAGGGACTAGGGGTGGCGATGAGCAGTTCTTC CASSVGTRGGDEQFF
TRBJ1-2 NA 12 TRBV10-3 NA TGTGCCACCGGACAGACTAACTATGGCTACACCTTC CATGQTNYGYTF
TRBJ2-7 NA 14 TRBV7-6 few TGTGCCAGCAGCTTAAGCGGACCTTACTACGAGCAGTACTTC CASSLSGPYYEQYF
TRBJ1-1 NA 12 TRBV2 many TGTGCCAGCAGAGGAGATTTTGATGAAGCTTTCTTT CASRGDFDEAFF
TRBJ2-7 NA 13 TRBV5-1 many TGCGCCAGCAGCTTAGAGGGGCCAGACGAGCAGTACTTC CASSLEGPDEQYF
TRBJ2-7 TRBD1 14 TRBV6-1 many TGTGCCAGCAGTAGGGACAGGGAGAGTTCCGAGCAGTACTTC CASSRDRESSEQYF
TRBJ2-1 NA 16 TRBV7-2 many TGTGCCAGCAGCTTATACTATCACAGGGACTACAATGAGCAGTTCTTC CASSLYYHRDYNEQFF
TRBJ2-1 TRBD2 16 TRBV20-1 few TGCAGTGCTAGAGGGCCGCGGGAGGGCCGGGGCAATGAGCAGTTCTTC CSARGPREGRGNEQFF
TRBJ2-5 NA 11 TRBV20-1 many TGCAGTGCTAGAGAACAAGAGACCCAGTACTTC CSAREQETQYF
TRBJ2-6 TRBD1 16 TRBV20-1 NA TGCAGTGCTAGGTCACAGGGGGTCGGTGGGGCCAACGTCCTGACTTTC CSARSQGVGGANVLTF
TRBJ2-1 TRBD1 13 TRBV5-1 many TGCGCCAGCAACATACAGGGGGCGAATGAGCAGTTCTTC CASNIQGANEQFF
TRBJ2-2 TRBD1 14 TRBV7-6 NA TGTGCCAGCCAGGGACAGTTCGACACCGGGGAGCTGTTTTTT CASQGQFDTGELFF
TRBJ2-2 NA 14 TRBV18 NA TGTGCCAGCTCACGCCGCGGAAACACCGGGGAGCTGTTTTTT CASSRRGNTGELFF
TRBJ2-3 TRBD2 14 TRBV5-6 NA TGTGCCAGCAGCTTAAGCGGGGGGGCCGATTTGGTGTATTTT CASSLSGGADLVYF
TRBJ2-5 TRBD1 15 TRBV5-1 many TGCGCCAGCAAAAGTACACAGGGGATGGTGGAGACCCAGTACTTC CASKSTQGMVETQYF
TRBJ2-1 NA 15 TRBV5-5 many TGTGCCAGCAGCTTGCTTGGGAACCCCTACAATGAGCAGTTCTTC CASSLLGNPYNEQFF
TRBJ2-5 TRBD2 15 TRBV12-3/TRBV12-4 many TGTGCCAGCAGCAAAACTAGCGGCGATAAAGAGACCCAGTACTTC CASSKTSGDKETQYF
TRBJ1-2 NA 14 TRBV5-1 few TGCGCCAGCAGCTTGGCTCGGGGTAACTATGGCTACACCTTC CASSLARGNYGYTF
TRBJ2-2 NA 12 TRBV3-1 few TGTGCCAGCCGATTTAACACCGGGGAGCTGTTTTTT CASRFNTGELFF
TRBJ2-7 NA 15 TRBV9 few TGTGCCAGCAGCGTATCGGTCGACAGCCTCTACGAGCAGTACTTC CASSVSVDSLYEQYF
TRBJ2-5 NA 12 TRBV7-9 NA TGTGCCAGCAGCTTGACTGAAGGGACCCAGTACTTC CASSLTEGTQYF
TRBJ2-7 NA 13 TRBV20-1 NA TGCAGTGCTAGACTCCCTGGTCCCTACGAGCAGTACTTC CSARLPGPYEQYF
TRBJ2-3 NA 15 TRBV7-9 many TGTGCCAGCAGCCCGACAGGCTCCAGCACAGATACGCAGTATTTT CASSPTGSSTDTQYF
TRBJ2-2 TRBD1 16 TRBV7-9 few TGTGCCAGCAGCGGGGGACAGGGTTTAAACACCGGGGAGCTGTTTTTT CASSGGQGLNTGELFF
TRBJ2-5 NA 13 TRBV12-3/TRBV12-4 many TGTGCCAGCAGTCAGCGGGACCAAGAGACCCAGTACTTC CASSQRDQETQYF
TRBJ2-7 TRBD2 16 TRBV6-5 many TGTGCCAGCAGTTACAGGGGGACTAGCGGCCTGTACGAGCAGTACTTC CASSYRGTSGLYEQYF
TRBJ2-1 TRBD1 13 TRBV7-8 NA TGTGCCAGCAGCCGGGACAGGCACAATGAGCAGTTCTTC CASSRDRHNEQFF
TRBJ2-1 NA 15 TRBV20-1 NA TGCAGTGCTAGAGATCATGAGGGGGGGTACAATGATCAGTTCTTC CSARDHEGGYNDQFF
TRBJ2-1 NA 13 TRBV7-3 NA TGTGCCAGCAGCTTACAACGGAACAATGAGCAGTTCTTC CASSLQRNNEQFF
TRBJ2-3 NA 14 TRBV6-5 few TGTGCCAGCAGTTACATCGGGACACGGGATACGCAGTATTTT CASSYIGTRDTQYF
TRBJ2-1 NA 17 TRBV20-1 many TGCAGTGCTAGAGCGATTGACTTCATGAGCTCCTACAATGAGCAGTTCTTC CSARAIDFMSSYNEQFF
TRBJ2-1 TRBD2 12 TRBV20-1 few TGCAGTGCTAAAGAGCGGGGGTTGAAGCAGTTCTTC CSAKERGLKQFF
TRBJ1-5 TRBD1 14 TRBV5-1 many TGCGCCAGCAGTCGGACAGGGGGCGATCAGCCCCAGCATTTT CASSRTGGDQPQHF
TRBJ2-1 TRBD2 19 TRBV12-5 few TGTGCTAGTGGTCTGTTGGGTAGCGGGAGAATTCGGAACTACAATGAGCAGTTCTTC CASGLLGSGRIRNYNEQFF
TRBJ2-7 TRBD2 15 TRBV11-2 NA TGTGCCAGCAGCTTAGGGCCAGCGGGGATTTACGAGCAGTACTTC CASSLGPAGIYEQYF
TRBJ1-4 NA 13 TRBV20-1 few TGCAGTGCTAGTAGGGAGACTAATGAAAAACTGTTTTTT CSASRETNEKLFF
TRBJ2-3 NA 14 TRBV7-7 many TGTGCTAGCAGCTTCCAGACACTCACAGATACGCAGTATTTT CASSFQTLTDTQYF
TRBJ1-4 NA 13 TRBV7-9 NA TGTGCCAGCAGCGACCAGGGATCTGAAAAACTGTTTTTT CASSDQGSEKLFF